These 22 T cell receptor beta chains came from one sample sequenced in a study of T cells in Graves' hyperthyroidism and ophthalmopathy. The investigators amplified TCR beta CDR3 regions from RNA transcripts. A set of HTBI primers served as the primers for a first-round RT-PCR of the TCR CDR3. TCRdb passed the multiplex PCR reads through MiXCR, listing each CDR3 protein once. The table has about 570,000 distinct CDR3 sequences, 46% seen once. Sample: peripheral blood or thyroid tissue (not recorded which). Receptor source: an adult woman with Graves' disease, either hyperthyroidism or ophthalmopathy (not recorded which).

This clonotype occurred many times. J is TRBJ2-5 and V is TRBV6-5; no clear D. There are 13 residues in the CDR3. Germline V CDR1 and CDR2: MNHEY, SVGAGI. V lost 6 bases and J 5 bases, leaving 13 bases between the germline ends. CDR3 residues: CASSQARSETQYF. The CDR3 DNA reads TGTGCCAGCAGCCAGGCGAGGAGTGAGACCCAGTACTTC.

This clonotype was seen repeatedly, ten times or more. This chain uses TRBV2 with TRBJ1-3; 8 bases match TRBD1. Germline V gene sequence: CDR1 SNHLY, CDR2 FYNNEI. The CDR3 length is 14 residues. V lost 6 bases, J lost 2 bases, and 3 bases stayed unmatched. The CDR3 DNA sequence: TGTGCCAGCAGGGACAGGGCTACTGGAAACACCATATATTTT. Residues: CASRDRATGNTIYF.

The chain recombines TRBV11-2 with TRBJ2-5, with D unresolved. V lost 5 bases to trimming and J lost 0 bases, with 7 bases between them. Germline V gene sequence: CDR1 SGHAT, CDR2 FQNNGV. CDR3 length: 13 residues. The CDR3 loop reads CASSGMNQETQYF. The CDR3 DNA reads TGTGCCAGCAGCGGGATGAACCAAGAGACCCAGTACTTC.

This clonotype was counted at least ten times. V is TRBV6-5 and J is TRBJ1-5, with D hard to call. The germline V gene encodes CDR1 MNHEY and CDR2 SVGAGI. The CDR3 consists of 15 residues. V lost 2 bases to trimming and J lost 1 base, with 9 bases between them. CDR3 amino acids: CASSYTHPSNQPQHF. In DNA form, the CDR3 reads TGTGCCAGCAGTTACACCCACCCGAGCAATCAGCCCCAGCATTTT.

To note about this clonotype: One end of the junction does not line up with germline, which may come from a read error. The chain couples TRBV6-5 to TRBJ2-5; either TRBD1 or TRBD2 may supply D (5 bases each). Germline CDR1 reads MNHEY; CDR2 reads SVGAGI. The length of the CDR3 is 12 residues. In nucleotides, the CDR3 is TGTGCCAGCAGCTCCGCCTCCGGGACCCCGTACTTC. Translating it yields CASSSASGTPYF.

The genes are TRBV20-1 and TRBJ1-6; no clear D. The CDR3 is 14 amino acids. Germline lookup yields CDR1 DFQATT and CDR2 SNEGSKA (reference sequence). V lost 3 bases and J lost 8, with 14 bases in between. The CDR3 sequence is CSASSGFGDSPLHF. The CDR3 DNA reads TGCAGTGCTAGTTCGGGATTTGGGGATTCACCCCTCCACTTT.

This clonotype was seen at least ten times. The rearrangement joins TRBV30 to TRBJ1-1, with TRBD1 as a possible D gene (6 bases). The CDR3 length is 12 residues. Germline CDR1 GTSNPN, CDR2 SVGIG (reference sequence). The V end lost 5 bases, the J end lost 0 bases, and 7 bases lay between the germline ends. CDR3 region: CAWDRMNTEAFF. In DNA, the CDR3 is TGTGCCTGGGACAGGATGAACACTGAAGCTTTCTTT.

The chain has TRBV7-9 and TRBJ1-1; 10 nucleotides line up with TRBD1. The V segment lost 5 bases and the J segment 1 base; nucleotides outside the gene matches: 10. This CDR3 has 17 amino acids. Germline V lookup: CDR1 SEHNR, CDR2 FQNEAQ (reference sequence). The DNA for the CDR3 is TGTGCCAGCAGCGTCCCCGTGGACAGGGGGAAGAACACTGAAGCTTTCTTT. Translating it yields CASSVPVDRGKNTEAFF.

The table lists this clonotype with a count of one. V and J are TRBV5-5 and TRBJ1-1; a possible D gene is TRBD1 (5 bases). V lost 0 bases and J lost 1, with 10 bases in between. The CDR3 is made up of 15 amino acids. The germline CDR1 and CDR2 sequences are SGHKS and YYEKEE (reference sequence). In nucleotides, the CDR3 is TGTGCCAGCAGCTTGGGGCTTACAGGGAACACTGAAGCTTTCTTT. This encodes CASSLGLTGNTEAFF.

The chain couples TRBV7-3 to TRBJ1-6, with D possibly being TRBD1 (6 bases). V lost 8 bases and J lost 8, with 16 bases in between. The CDR3 contains 14 residues. Germline CDR1 reads SGHTA; CDR2 reads FQGTGA. CDR3 sequence: CASHLRQAYSPLHF. The CDR3 region has the DNA TGTGCCAGCCATCTAAGACAGGCTTATTCACCCCTCCACTTT.

CDR3 residues: CSARSSGTGGDNGYTF. The CDR3 nucleotides read TGCAGTGCTAGATCATCTGGGACAGGGGGCGATAATGGCTACACCTTC. The V and J genes are TRBV20-1 and TRBJ1-2; 12 nucleotides align to TRBD1. J was trimmed by 6 bases and V by 2 bases; bases with no gene match: 10. Germline lookup yields CDR1 DFQATT and CDR2 SNEGSKA (reference sequence). The CDR3 is 16 residues long.

A word on this clonotype: The junction and the germline gene differ at one end; a read error may be behind it. The V and J genes are TRBV7-9 and TRBJ1-1, with D possibly being TRBD1 (6 bases). The CDR3 covers 12 residues. CDR1 and CDR2 (germline): SEHNR, FQNEAQ (reference sequence). CDR3 protein: CAGSPDSTEAFF. CDR3 DNA: TGTGCCGGCAGTCCGGACAGTACTGAAGCTTTCTTT.

The gene calls are TRBV29-1 and TRBJ1-4, with unresolved D. Germline CDR1 is SQVTM and CDR2 is ANQGSEA. The CDR3 is made up of 13 amino acids. V dropped 8 bases and J dropped 4 bases, with 14 bases sitting between them. CDR3 DNA: TGCAGCTTGAGAGGGTTCGGTAATGAAAAACTGTTTTTT. This translates into CSLRGFGNEKLFF.

This clonotype was counted many times. The chain combines TRBV20-1 with TRBJ2-5, with TRBD1 matching over 7 bases. Germline CDR1 DFQATT, CDR2 SNEGSKA (reference sequence). V gave up 5 bases and J gave up 4 bases; unmatched junction bases: 13. This CDR3 has 15 amino acids. The CDR3 bases are TGCAGTGCTTCCCCCGTTGACAGGGAGCCAGAGACCCAGTACTTC. This sequence encodes CSASPVDREPETQYF.

The chain employs TRBV20-1 and TRBJ2-5; 8 positions match TRBD1. The CDR3 consists of 12 residues. V trimming: 7 bases; J trimming: 5 bases; junction bases outside the gene matches: 6. Germline V lookup: CDR1 DFQATT, CDR2 SNEGSKA (reference sequence). CDR3 sequence reads: CSGSTGGETQYF. The CDR3 nucleotides read TGCAGTGGCTCTACAGGGGGGGAGACCCAGTACTTC.

At least ten counts were recorded for this clonotype. V usage is TRBV5-1 and J usage is TRBJ2-7; TRBD2 might be the D (7 bases). Trimming shortened V by 0 bases and J by 3 bases, and 13 bases separated the two germline ends. The CDR3 consists of 15 residues. CDR1 is SGHRS and CDR2 is YFSETQ in the germline V gene. CDR3 protein: CASSLEGEGNYEQYF. DNA of the CDR3: TGCGCCAGCAGCTTGGAGGGGGAGGGAAACTACGAGCAGTACTTC.

With regard to this clonotype: This sequence may be a read error, since a much larger clone differs from it by one base. This chain uses TRBV12-3 or TRBV12-4 with TRBJ1-3, with D uncertain. This CDR3 contains 15 residues. The CDR3 loop is CASSEQRSSGNTICF. The CDR3 region has the DNA TGTGCCAGCAGTGAACAGAGGAGCTCTGGAAACACCATATGTTTT.

The rearrangement joins TRBV9 to TRBJ2-7; TRBD1 aligns across 7 bases. V lost 5 bases, J lost 5 bases, and 13 bases stayed unmatched. Germline CDR1 and CDR2: SGDLS and YYNGEE. CDR3 length: 15 amino acids. CDR3 loop: CASSIDRVTVHEQYF. The CDR3 region has the DNA TGTGCCAGCAGTATCGACAGGGTGACAGTCCACGAGCAGTACTTC.

V is TRBV4-1 and J is TRBJ2-5, with 10 bases fitting TRBD2. J lost 1 base, V lost 2 bases, and 16 bases had no gene match. Germline values: CDR1 MGHRA, CDR2 YSYEKL. This CDR3 has 20 residues. The CDR3 bases are TGCGCCAGCAGCCAAAGGGACTTAGGACTACTAGCGGGACCCCAAGAGACCCAGTACTTC. Translating it yields CASSQRDLGLLAGPQETQYF.

J is TRBJ1-4 and V is TRBV7-9; 7 bases map to TRBD1. The CDR3 consists of 13 residues. Germline assignment: CDR1 SEHNR and CDR2 FQNEAQ (reference sequence). With 5 bases clipped from V and 6 bases from J, the junction kept 3 bases outside the gene matches. CDR3 residues: CASSTGVYEKLFF. The CDR3, as DNA: TGTGCCAGCAGCACAGGGGTGTATGAAAAACTGTTTTTT.

This clonotype appeared once. This chain joins TRBV2 and TRBJ1-1, with a tentative D call TRBD1 (5 bases). V was shortened by 10 bases and J by 3 bases, with 18 bases between the two germline ends. Germline V gene lookup returns CDR1 SNHLY and CDR2 FYNNEI. This CDR3 is built from 14 residues. The CDR3 is CANLPGRMDTEAFF. In nucleotides, the CDR3 is TGTGCCAACCTACCGGGACGGATGGACACTGAAGCTTTCTTT.

The chain carries TRBV24-1 and TRBJ2-2; TRBD2 aligns across 9 bases. CDR3 length equals 16 residues. Germline values: CDR1 KGHDR, CDR2 SFDVKD. V shed 6 bases and J 2 bases; nucleotides not matched to a gene: 6. Here the CDR3 DNA reads TGTGCCACCAGTCGCGCGGGAGGGCCTAACACCGGGGAGCTGTTTTTT. This translates into CATSRAGGPNTGELFF.